The sequence of this T cell receptor (beta chain) was determined in a study of breast tumors, draining lymph nodes, adjacent tissues. The table lists this clonotype with many counts. Its matching antigen is unknown. Axillary draining lymph nodes of breast cancer patients supplied the node samples. General study results and limits: The lymph node origin of tumor T cells was framed as consistent with a hypothesis, not demonstrated.

One entry per CDR3 protein results from TCRdb running MiXCR on the multiplex PCR reads. Found here are approximately 130,000 distinct CDR3 sequences, over 20% of them singletons; the top ten hold over 2%. CDR1 SGHNT and CDR2 YENEEA come from the germline V gene. The V and J ends lost 1 base and 6 bases, in that order; junction bases with no gene match: 4. The CDR3 spans 17 residues. Material for sequencing was axillary lymph node tissue. The chain carries TRBV11-3 and TRBJ2-1; the match to TRBD2 covers 15 bases. This clonotype was obtained from a female donor with breast cancer. Some clones in this sample may be carry-over from other donors' samples. CDR3 nucleotide sequence: TGTGCCAGCAGCTTAGGTGGGACTAGCGGGGGGAGCAATGAGCAGTTCTTC. This translates into CASSLGGTSGGSNEQFF.